The T cell receptor beta chain described here comes from a study of blood T cell repertoires in COVID-19. Study in general: The United States, Italy and Spain were the sources of the acute and convalescent COVID-19 samples.

Data came from immunoSEQ multiplex PCR; TCRdb stores just in-frame clones and leaves some out. The sample holds about 170,000 clones; 79% are singletons and the top ten take around 19%. There are 15 residues in the CDR3. V shed 3 bases and J 2 bases; nucleotides not matched to a gene: 3. The germline V gene has CDR1 SNHLY and CDR2 FYNNEI. This sequence originates from a woman in her seventies in a cohort exposed to, infected with or recovered from COVID-19 (not recorded which). Sequenced input: PBMCs or T cells enriched from blood (not recorded which). This sequence joins TRBV2 and TRBJ1-3; 8 bases match TRBD1. The CDR3, as DNA: TGTGCCAGCAGTGAGGCGGACAGGGCTGGAAACACCATATATTTT. Amino acids: CASSEADRAGNTIYF.